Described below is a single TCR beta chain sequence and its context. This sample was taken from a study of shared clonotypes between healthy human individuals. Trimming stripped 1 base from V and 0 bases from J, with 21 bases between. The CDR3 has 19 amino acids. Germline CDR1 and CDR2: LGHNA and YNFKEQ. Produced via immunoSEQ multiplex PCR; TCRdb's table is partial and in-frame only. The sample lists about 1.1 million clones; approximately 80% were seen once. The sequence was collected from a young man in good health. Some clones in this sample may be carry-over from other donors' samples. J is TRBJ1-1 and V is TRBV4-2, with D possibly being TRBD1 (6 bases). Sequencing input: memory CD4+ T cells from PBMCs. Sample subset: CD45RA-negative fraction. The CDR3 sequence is CASSQVQGGHISMNTEAFF. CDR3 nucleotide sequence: TGTGCCAGCAGCCAAGTTCAAGGGGGTCACATCTCTATGAACACTGAAGCTTTCTTT.